This is a list of T cell receptor beta chains from one sample in a study of OX40 agonist ivuxolimab in advanced cancers. The data were produced by immunoSEQ multiplex PCR, yet TCRdb's version contains in-frame clones alone and is incomplete. The data hold roughly 28,000 clones, with around 80% observed a single time. This specimen was CD4+ or CD8+ T cells sorted from blood, taken in a trial of the OX40 agonist ivuxolimab. The receptor source for this set is an adult with an advanced solid tumor such as melanoma, head and neck, liver or kidney cancer. CDR3s leave out the opening cysteine and the closing phenylalanine or tryptophan.

V gene	CDR3 protein
TRBV5-6	ASSGVLPEDSGEEQY
TRBV19	ASTSVVAGKSYNEQF
TRBV9	ASSVEVNTEAF
TRBV7-9	ASSPQRWNEQF
TRBV7-9	ASSLGVSYGYT
TRBV30	ACNLAGGLVETQY
TRBV4-1	ASSNTYEQY
TRBV27	ASRPGGAELRNEQF
TRBV11-2	ASSPLGGAIFSSNQPQH
TRBV7-6	ASSPVWGGGELGEQY
TRBV5-6	ASSLVMDREDGYT
TRBV5-1	ASSPSSVNEQF
TRBV19	ATLLTGSDYGYT
TRBV28	ASSLGHLQATDTQY
TRBV14	ASSQGGLHLEQY
TRBV4-1	ASSPGGRNEQF
TRBV7-8	ASSWRTSDYNEQF
TRBV6-5	ASSPRTTGRETQY
TRBV14	ASSQTGTSVEETQY
TRBV6-5	ASSYQDRGEQY
TRBV9	ASSHSTSGSTGELF
TRBV7-9	ASSSSGASSYNEQF
TRBV13	ASSLAGTYGYT
TRBV7-9	ASRAGGGTDTQY
TRBV4-1	ASSQETTSGRETQY
TRBV6-5	ASSYPDEQY
TRBV19	ASSIFTGLNYNEQF
TRBV7-2	ASSRNPGTSGRAYNEQF
TRBV6-5	ASSYSRNPQGFEQF
TRBV19	ASRWGRGTEAF
TRBV5-6	ASSLQQQETQY
TRBV11-2	ASSRRGNTGELF
TRBV14	ASSPYGQGDYGYT
TRBV6-5	ASSFGASTNEKLF
TRBV7-9	ASSLVYNEQF
TRBV5-1	ASSFVAGELF
TRBV18	ASSPKGASGTMAYGYT
TRBV2	ASSVGDDNRDTQY
TRBV28	ASSLSAGGGYGYT
TRBV2	ASTRAGNQPQH
TRBV7-6	ASSTPQGFNTGELF
TRBV6-1	ASSEVASGSYEQY
TRBV5-1	ASSTLGGGGNTIY
TRBV28	ASRGVGLAGDSSYEQY
TRBV19	ASSDTPSTEAF
TRBV11-2	ASSPLSRTGDNEQF
TRBV21-1	ASRTRQGGIWTDTQY
TRBV6-6	ASSFPGVITEAF
TRBV28	ASSFKVWTEAF
TRBV10-3	AISESQTMNTEAF
TRBV9	ASSVDGVPYGYT
TRBV7-9	ASSSAGGYEQY